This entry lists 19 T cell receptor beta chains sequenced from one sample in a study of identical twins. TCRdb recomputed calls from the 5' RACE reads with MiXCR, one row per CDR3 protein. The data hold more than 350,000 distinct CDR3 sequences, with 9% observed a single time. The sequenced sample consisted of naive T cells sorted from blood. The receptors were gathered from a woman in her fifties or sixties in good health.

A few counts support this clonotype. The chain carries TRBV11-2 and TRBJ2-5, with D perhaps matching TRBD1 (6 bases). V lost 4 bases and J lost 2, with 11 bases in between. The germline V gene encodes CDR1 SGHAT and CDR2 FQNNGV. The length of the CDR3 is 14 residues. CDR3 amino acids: CASSYRDTQETQYF. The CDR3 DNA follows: TGTGCCAGCAGCTACCGGGACACACAAGAGACCCAGTACTTC.

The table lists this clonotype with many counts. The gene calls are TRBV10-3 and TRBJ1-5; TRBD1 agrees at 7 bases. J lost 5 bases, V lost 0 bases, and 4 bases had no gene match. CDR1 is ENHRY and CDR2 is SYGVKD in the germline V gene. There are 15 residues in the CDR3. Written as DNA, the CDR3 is TGTGCCATCAGTGAGTCGGGTCAGGGGGATCAGCCCCAGCATTTT. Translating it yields CAISESGQGDQPQHF.

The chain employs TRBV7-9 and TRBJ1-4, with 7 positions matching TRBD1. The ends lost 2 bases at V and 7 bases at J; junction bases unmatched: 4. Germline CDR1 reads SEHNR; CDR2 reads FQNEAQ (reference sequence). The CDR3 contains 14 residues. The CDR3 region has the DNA TGTGCCAGCAGCTTACTCAGGGACAGTGAAAAACTGTTTTTT. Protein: CASSLLRDSEKLFF.

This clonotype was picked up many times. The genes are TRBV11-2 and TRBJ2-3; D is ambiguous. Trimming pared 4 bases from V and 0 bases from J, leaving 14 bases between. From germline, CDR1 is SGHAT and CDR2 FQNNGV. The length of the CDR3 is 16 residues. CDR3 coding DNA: TGTGCCAGCAGCTCGGGTTTGGGCGGTAGCACAGATACGCAGTATTTT. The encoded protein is CASSSGLGGSTDTQYF.

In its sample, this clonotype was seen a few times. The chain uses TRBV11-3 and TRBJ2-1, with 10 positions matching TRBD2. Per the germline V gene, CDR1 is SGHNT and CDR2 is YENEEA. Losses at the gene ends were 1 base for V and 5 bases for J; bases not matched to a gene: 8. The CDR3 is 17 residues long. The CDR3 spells CASSLVLAGAGDNEQFF. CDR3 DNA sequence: TGTGCCAGCAGCTTAGTTCTAGCGGGAGCGGGGGACAATGAGCAGTTCTTC.

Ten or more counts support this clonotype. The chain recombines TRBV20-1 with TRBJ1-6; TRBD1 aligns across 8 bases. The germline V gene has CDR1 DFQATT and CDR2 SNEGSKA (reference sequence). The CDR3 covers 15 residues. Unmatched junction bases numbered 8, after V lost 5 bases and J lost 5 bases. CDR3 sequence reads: CSAPGGGFDNSPLHF. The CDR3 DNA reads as TGCAGTGCTCCAGGGGGCGGTTTCGATAATTCACCCCTCCACTTT.

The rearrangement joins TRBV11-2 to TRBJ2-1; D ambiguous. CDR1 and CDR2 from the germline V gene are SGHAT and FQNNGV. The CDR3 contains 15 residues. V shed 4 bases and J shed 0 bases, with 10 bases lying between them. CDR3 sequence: CASSSGEVSYNEQFF. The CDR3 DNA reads TGTGCCAGCAGCTCCGGCGAGGTCTCCTACAATGAGCAGTTCTTC.

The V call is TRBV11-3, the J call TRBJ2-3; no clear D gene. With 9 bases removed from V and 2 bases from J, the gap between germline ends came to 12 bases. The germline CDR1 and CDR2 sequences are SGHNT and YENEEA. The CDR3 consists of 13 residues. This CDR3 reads CASVGRTTDTQYF. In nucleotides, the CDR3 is TGTGCCAGTGTCGGACGGACCACAGATACGCAGTATTTT.

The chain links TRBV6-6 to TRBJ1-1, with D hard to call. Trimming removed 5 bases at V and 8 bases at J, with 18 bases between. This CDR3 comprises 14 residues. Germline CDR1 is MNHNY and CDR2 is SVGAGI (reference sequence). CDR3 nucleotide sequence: TGTGCCAGCAGTACTTTGACGCCCCCGAGGGAAGCTTTCTTT. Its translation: CASSTLTPPREAFF.

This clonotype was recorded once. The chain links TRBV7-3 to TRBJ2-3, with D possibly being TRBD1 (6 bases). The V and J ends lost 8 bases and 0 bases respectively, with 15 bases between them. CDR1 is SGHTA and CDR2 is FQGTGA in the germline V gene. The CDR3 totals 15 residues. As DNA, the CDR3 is TGTGCCAGCTCCGGGACACCTTCTAGCACAGATACGCAGTATTTT. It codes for CASSGTPSSTDTQYF.

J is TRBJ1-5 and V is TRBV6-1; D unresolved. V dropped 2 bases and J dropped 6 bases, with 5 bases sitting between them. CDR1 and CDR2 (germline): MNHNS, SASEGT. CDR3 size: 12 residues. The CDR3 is CASSEYRQPQHF. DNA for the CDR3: TGTGCCAGCAGTGAATATCGTCAGCCCCAGCATTTT.

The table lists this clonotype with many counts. The CDR3 nucleotides read TGCAGCGCGGTACGGGGACAGGTTAACACCGGGGAGCTGTTTTTT. Protein sequence: CSAVRGQVNTGELFF. The chain is built from TRBV29-1 and TRBJ2-2; 8 positions match TRBD1. The trim removed 7 bases at V and 2 bases at J, leaving 9 bases unmatched. CDR1 is SQVTM and CDR2 is ANQGSEA in the germline V gene. The CDR3 runs to 15 residues.

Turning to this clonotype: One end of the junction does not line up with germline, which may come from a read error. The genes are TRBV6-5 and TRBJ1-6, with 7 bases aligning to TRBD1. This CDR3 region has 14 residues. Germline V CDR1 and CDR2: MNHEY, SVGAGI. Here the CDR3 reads CDSSPGTVGSPLHF. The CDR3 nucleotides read TGTGACAGCAGTCCCGGGACAGTAGGTTCACCCCTCCACTTT.

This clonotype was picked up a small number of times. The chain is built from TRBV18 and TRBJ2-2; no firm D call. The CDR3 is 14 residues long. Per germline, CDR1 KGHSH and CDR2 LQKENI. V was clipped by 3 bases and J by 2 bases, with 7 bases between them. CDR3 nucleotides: TGTGCCAGCTCACCGGATACTAACACCGGGGAGCTGTTTTTT. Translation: CASSPDTNTGELFF.

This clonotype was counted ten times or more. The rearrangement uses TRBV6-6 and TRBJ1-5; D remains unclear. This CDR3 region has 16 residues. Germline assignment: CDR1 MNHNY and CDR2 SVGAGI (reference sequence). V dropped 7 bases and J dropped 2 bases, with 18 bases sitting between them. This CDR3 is CASKDPAKSGNQPQHF. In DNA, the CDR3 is TGTGCCAGCAAGGATCCAGCTAAGAGTGGCAATCAGCCCCAGCATTTT.

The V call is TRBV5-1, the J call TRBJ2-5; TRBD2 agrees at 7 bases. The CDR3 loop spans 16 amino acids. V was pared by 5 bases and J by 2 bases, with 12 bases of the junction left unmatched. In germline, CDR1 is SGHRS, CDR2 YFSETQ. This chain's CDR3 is CASSLGRERFQETQYF. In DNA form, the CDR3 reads TGCGCCAGCAGTCTGGGGCGGGAGAGGTTTCAAGAGACCCAGTACTTC.

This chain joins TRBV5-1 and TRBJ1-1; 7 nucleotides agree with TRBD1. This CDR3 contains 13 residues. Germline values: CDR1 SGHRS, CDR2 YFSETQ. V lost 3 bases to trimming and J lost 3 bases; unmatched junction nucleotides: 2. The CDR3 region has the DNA TGCGCCAGCAGCTCGGGACAGTACACTGAAGCTTTCTTT. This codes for CASSSGQYTEAFF.

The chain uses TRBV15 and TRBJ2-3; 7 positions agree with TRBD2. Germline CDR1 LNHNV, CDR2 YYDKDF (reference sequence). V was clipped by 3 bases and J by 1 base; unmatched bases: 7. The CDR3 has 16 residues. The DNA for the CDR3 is TGTGCCACCAGCAGGAGCGGGACTGGGGGCACAGATACGCAGTATTTT. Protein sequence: CATSRSGTGGTDTQYF.

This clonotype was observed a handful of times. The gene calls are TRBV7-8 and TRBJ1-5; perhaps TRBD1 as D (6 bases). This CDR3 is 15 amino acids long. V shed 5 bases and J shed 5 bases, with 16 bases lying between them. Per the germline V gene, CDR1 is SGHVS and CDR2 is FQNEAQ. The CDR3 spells CASSTITGSHQPQHF. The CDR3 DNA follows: TGTGCCAGCAGCACAATTACAGGGTCCCATCAGCCCCAGCATTTT.